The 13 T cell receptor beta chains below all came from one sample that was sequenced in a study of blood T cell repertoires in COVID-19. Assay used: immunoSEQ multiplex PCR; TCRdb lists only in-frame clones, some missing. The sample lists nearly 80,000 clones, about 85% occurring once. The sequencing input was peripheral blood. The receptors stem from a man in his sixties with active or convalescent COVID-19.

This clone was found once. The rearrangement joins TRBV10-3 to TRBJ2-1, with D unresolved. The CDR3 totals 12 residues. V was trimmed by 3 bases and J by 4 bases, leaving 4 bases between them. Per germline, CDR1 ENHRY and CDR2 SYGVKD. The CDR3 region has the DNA TGTGCCATCAGTGACAGGTACAATGAGCAGTTCTTC. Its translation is CAISDRYNEQFF.

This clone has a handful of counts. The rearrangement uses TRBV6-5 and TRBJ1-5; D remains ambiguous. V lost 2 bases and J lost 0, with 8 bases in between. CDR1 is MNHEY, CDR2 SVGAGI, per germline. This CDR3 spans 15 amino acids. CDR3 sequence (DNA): TGTGCCAGCAGTTACGTGGCAGATAGCAATCAGCCCCAGCATTTT. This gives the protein CASSYVADSNQPQHF.

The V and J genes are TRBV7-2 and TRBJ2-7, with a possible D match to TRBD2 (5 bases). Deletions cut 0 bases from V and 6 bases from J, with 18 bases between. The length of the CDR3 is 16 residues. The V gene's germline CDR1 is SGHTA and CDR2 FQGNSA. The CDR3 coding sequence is TGTGCCAGCAGCTTAGCGGCCCACAAGGTGAGCGGCGAGCAGTACTTC. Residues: CASSLAAHKVSGEQYF.

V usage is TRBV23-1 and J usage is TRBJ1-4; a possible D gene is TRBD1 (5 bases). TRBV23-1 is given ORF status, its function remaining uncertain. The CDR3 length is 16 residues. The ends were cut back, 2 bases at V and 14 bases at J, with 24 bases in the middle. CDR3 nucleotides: TGCGCCAGCAGTCAAGACTTGCAGGGCCCGGGGGGGAGGCTGTTTTTT. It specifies CASSQDLQGPGGRLFF.

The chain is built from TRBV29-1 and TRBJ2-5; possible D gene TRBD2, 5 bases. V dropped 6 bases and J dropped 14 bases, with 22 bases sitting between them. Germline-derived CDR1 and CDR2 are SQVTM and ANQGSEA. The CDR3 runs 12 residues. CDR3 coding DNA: TGCAGCGTCTTTACCAGAGTGGAGGTGCTCTACTTC. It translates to CSVFTRVEVLYF.

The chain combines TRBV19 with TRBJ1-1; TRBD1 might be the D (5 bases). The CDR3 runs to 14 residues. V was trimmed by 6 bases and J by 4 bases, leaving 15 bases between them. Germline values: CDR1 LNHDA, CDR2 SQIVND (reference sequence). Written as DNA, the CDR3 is TGTGCCAGTAGCCCAGAACCAGGGCCCACTGAAGCTTTCTTT. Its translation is CASSPEPGPTEAFF.

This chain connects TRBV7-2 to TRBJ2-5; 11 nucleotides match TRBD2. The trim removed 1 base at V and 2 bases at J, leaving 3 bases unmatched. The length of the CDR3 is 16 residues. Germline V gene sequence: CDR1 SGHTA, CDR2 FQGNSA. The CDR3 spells CASSLGLAGGQETQYF. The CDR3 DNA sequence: TGTGCCAGCAGCTTAGGTCTAGCGGGGGGTCAAGAGACCCAGTACTTC.

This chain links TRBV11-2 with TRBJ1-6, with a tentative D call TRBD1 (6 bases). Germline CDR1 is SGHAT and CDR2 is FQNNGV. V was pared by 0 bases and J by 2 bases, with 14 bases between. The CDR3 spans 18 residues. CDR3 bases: TGTGCCAGCAGCTTAGATCTGGGGCCAGGGGCCTATAATTCACCCCTCCACTTT. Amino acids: CASSLDLGPGAYNSPLHF.

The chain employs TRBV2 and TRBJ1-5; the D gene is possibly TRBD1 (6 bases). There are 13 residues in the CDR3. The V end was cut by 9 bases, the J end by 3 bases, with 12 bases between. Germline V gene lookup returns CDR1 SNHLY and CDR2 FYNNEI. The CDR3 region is CASYQGHNQPQHF. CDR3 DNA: TGTGCCAGTTACCAGGGGCACAATCAGCCCCAGCATTTT.

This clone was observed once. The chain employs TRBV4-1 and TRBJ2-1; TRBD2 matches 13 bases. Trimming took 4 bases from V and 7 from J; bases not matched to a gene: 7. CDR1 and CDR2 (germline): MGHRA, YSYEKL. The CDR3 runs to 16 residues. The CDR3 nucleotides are TGCGCCAGCAGCCGGTGGACTAGCGGGGGAAGGAATGAGCAGTTCTTC. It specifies CASSRWTSGGRNEQFF.

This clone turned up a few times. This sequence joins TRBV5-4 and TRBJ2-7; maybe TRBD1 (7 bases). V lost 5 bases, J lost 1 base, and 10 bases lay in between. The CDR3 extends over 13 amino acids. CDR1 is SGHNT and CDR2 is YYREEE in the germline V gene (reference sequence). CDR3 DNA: TGTGCCAGCAGGCGGGACAGTTCCTACGAGCAGTACTTC. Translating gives CASRRDSSYEQYF.

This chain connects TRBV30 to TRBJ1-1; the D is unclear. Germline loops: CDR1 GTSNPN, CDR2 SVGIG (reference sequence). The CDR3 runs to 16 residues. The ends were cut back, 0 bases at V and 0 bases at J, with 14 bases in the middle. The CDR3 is CAWSVPAAGVNTEAFF. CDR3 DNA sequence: TGTGCCTGGAGTGTACCCGCGGCGGGCGTGAACACTGAAGCTTTCTTT. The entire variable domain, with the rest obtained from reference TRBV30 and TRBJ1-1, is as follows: SQTIHQWPATLVQPVGSPLSLECTVEGTSNPNLYWYRQAAGRGLQLLFYSVGIGQISSEVPQNLSASRPQDRQFILSSKKLLLSDSGFYLCAWSVPAAGVNTEAFFGQGTRLTVV.

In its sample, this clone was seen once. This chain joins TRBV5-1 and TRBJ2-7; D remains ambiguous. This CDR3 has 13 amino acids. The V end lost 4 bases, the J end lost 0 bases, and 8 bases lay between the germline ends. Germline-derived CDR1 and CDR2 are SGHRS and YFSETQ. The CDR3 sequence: CASSPLGSYEQYF. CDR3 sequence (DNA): TGCGCCAGCAGCCCTCTAGGCTCCTACGAGCAGTACTTC.